Shown below are 12 T cell receptor beta chains from a single sample sequenced in a study of cytomegalovirus exposure and HLA in healthy donors (dated by TCRdb to 2017 to 2019). Receptors were amplified or captured by the immunoSEQ multiplex PCR assay. The multiplex PCR relied on a mix of 60 forward primers for TCR Vbeta segments and 13 reverse primers for TCR Jbeta segments. TCRdb took this table from immuneACCESS and kept in-frame rearrangements with V and J called. Such tables lack part of the clones; where checked against another copy, unresolved V genes explain under half of the gap, and the rest is unexplained. The sample profile shows some 99,000 clones; 69% of them were found once. 5% to 7% of the sample comes from the top ten. Sequenced material: PBMCs. These receptors were taken from a woman in her seventies in good health and CMV-seropositive.

This clone appeared a few times. The V call is TRBV6-5, the J call TRBJ2-1; 10 nucleotides line up with TRBD2. The CDR3 consists of 14 residues. In germline, CDR1 is MNHEY, CDR2 SVGAGI. The junction had 0 bases not matched to a gene; V was cut back by 2 bases and J by 5 bases. The CDR3 region is CASSYLAGDNEQFF. DNA of the CDR3: TGTGCCAGCAGTTACCTAGCGGGGGACAATGAGCAGTTCTTC.

The chain employs TRBV7-9 and TRBJ2-2; D uncertain. The CDR3 is made up of 13 amino acids. Germline V lookup: CDR1 SEHNR, CDR2 FQNEAQ (reference sequence). V gave up 8 bases and J gave up 4 bases, with 11 bases separating them. CDR3 sequence (DNA): TGTGCCAGCGCGGAGAGTATCACCGGGGAGCTGTTTTTT. Amino acid sequence: CASAESITGELFF. The variable domain in full, with the rest retrieved from reference TRBV7-9 and TRBJ2-2, is DTGVSQNPRHKITKRGQNVTFRCDPISEHNRLYWYRQTLGQGPEFLTYFQNEAQLEKSRLLSDRFSAERPKGSFSTLEIQRTEQGDSAMYLCASAESITGELFFGEGSRLTVL.

The chain is built from TRBV2 and TRBJ1-1; possible D gene TRBD1, 6 bases. V shed 4 bases and J shed 1 base, with 7 bases lying between them. The CDR3 runs 13 residues. Germline V gene data show CDR1 as SNHLY and CDR2 as FYNNEI. This CDR3 reads CASSGDKNTEAFF. In DNA, the CDR3 is TGTGCCAGCAGTGGGGACAAGAACACTGAAGCTTTCTTT.

The chain combines TRBV18 with TRBJ1-6; the match to TRBD1 covers 7 bases. This CDR3 is 15 amino acids long. Germline-derived CDR1 and CDR2 are KGHSH and LQKENI. The J segment lost 5 bases and the V segment lost 5 bases, leaving 6 bases of the junction unmatched. CDR3 loop: CASSIGTENNSPLHF. CDR3 nucleotide sequence: TGTGCCAGCTCAATTGGGACAGAAAATAATTCACCCCTCCACTTT.

The chain joins TRBV9 to TRBJ1-1, with D possibly being TRBD1 (5 bases). V gave up 2 bases and J gave up 3 bases, with 11 bases separating them. The CDR3 contains 14 residues. CDR1 and CDR2 (germline): SGDLS, YYNGEE. Here the CDR3 DNA reads TGTGCCAGCAGCGTCAGGGTAGGCGACACTGAAGCTTTCTTT. Its translation is CASSVRVGDTEAFF.

This clone was detected a few times. This rearrangement joins TRBV5-5 to TRBJ2-2, with a tentative D call TRBD1 (6 bases). Germline V CDR1 and CDR2: SGHKS, YYEKEE (reference sequence). The CDR3 is 15 amino acids. V lost 2 bases to trimming and J lost 6 bases, with 14 bases between them. The CDR3, as DNA: TGTGCCAGCAGCTTCACAGGGTTCACCCCCGGGGAGCTGTTTTTT. Its translation is CASSFTGFTPGELFF.

The rearrangement uses TRBV29-1 and TRBJ2-1; a weak D match, TRBD1 (5 bases). This CDR3 spans 14 amino acids. Germline-derived CDR1 and CDR2 are SQVTM and ANQGSEA. Trimming removed 3 bases at V and 7 bases at J, with 16 bases between. The CDR3 sequence is CSVDAGFLRNEQFF. DNA of the CDR3: TGCAGCGTTGACGCAGGGTTTCTTCGGAATGAGCAGTTCTTC.

As DNA, the CDR3 is TGTGCCAGCAGGGAGGGGACAGGGGGCAAGGAAGCTTTCTTT. Encoded protein: CASREGTGGKEAFF. The rearrangement links TRBV2 to TRBJ1-1, with 12 nucleotides matching TRBD1. CDR3 length: 14 residues. Unmatched junction bases numbered 7, after V lost 6 bases and J lost 8 bases. Germline V gene sequence: CDR1 SNHLY, CDR2 FYNNEI.

J is TRBJ1-6 and V is TRBV30, with D maybe TRBD1 (6 bases). The germline gives CDR1 GTSNPN, CDR2 SVGIG (reference sequence). The CDR3 consists of 13 residues. V was trimmed by 7 bases and J by 8 bases, leaving 15 bases between them. CDR3: CASAGGVYSPLHF. The CDR3 coding sequence is TGTGCCTCGGCTGGGGGCGTTTATTCACCCCTCCACTTT.

The J gene is TRBJ2-1, the V gene TRBV4-1; the D gene is possibly TRBD2 (5 bases). Germline lookup yields CDR1 MGHRA and CDR2 YSYEKL. The CDR3 has 15 amino acids. V dropped 1 base and J dropped 2 bases, with 9 bases sitting between them. The CDR3 sequence: CASSQVAGPYNEQFF. CDR3 DNA sequence: TGCGCCAGCAGCCAAGTGGCGGGTCCCTACAATGAGCAGTTCTTC.

J is TRBJ1-6 and V is TRBV7-9, with D unresolved. CDR1 and CDR2 (germline): SEHNR, FQNEAQ (reference sequence). The CDR3 loop spans 14 amino acids. The V gene lost 1 base and the J gene lost 10 bases, with 11 bases spanning the gap. CDR3 DNA: TGTGCCAGCAGCTTAGGAGACTTTGGCTCACCCCTCCACTTT. Protein: CASSLGDFGSPLHF.

The J gene is TRBJ1-1, the V gene TRBV5-1; no reliable D call. CDR1 is SGHRS and CDR2 is YFSETQ in the germline V gene. Trimming left V 0 bases short and J 6 bases short, with 12 bases between. The CDR3 covers 14 residues. DNA of the CDR3: TGCGCCAGCAGCTTGGAGCCAATTAAAGCTGAAGCTTTCTTT. This encodes CASSLEPIKAEAFF.